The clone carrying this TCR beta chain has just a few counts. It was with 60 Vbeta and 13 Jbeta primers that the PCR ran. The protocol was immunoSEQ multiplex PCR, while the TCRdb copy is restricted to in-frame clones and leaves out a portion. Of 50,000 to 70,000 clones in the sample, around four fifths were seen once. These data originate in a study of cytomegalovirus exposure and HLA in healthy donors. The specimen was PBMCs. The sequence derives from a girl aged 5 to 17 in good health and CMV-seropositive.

The CDR3 sequence: CASSFGRGYGYTF. The CDR3 DNA is TGTGCCAGCAGTTTTGGCAGGGGCTATGGCTACACCTTC. The V call is TRBV28, the J call TRBJ1-2; a weak D match, TRBD1 (6 bases). With 3 bases removed from V and 4 bases from J, the gap between germline ends came to 9 bases. CDR3 size: 13 residues. CDR1 and CDR2 (germline): MDHEN, SYDVKM.